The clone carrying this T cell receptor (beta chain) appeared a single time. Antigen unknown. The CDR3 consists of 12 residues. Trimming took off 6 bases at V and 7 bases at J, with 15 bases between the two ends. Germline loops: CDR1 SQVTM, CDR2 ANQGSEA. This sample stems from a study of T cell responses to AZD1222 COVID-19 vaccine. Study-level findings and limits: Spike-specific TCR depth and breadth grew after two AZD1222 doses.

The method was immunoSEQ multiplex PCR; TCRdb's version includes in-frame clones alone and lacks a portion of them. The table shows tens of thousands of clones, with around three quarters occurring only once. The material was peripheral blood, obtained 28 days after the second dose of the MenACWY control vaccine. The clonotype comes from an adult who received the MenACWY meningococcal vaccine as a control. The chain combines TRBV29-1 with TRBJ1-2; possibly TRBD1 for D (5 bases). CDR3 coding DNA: TGCAGCGTGAGGGACTCCTCCGGTGGCTACACCTTC. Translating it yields CSVRDSSGGYTF. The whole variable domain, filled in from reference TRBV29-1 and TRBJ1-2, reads SAVISQKPSRDICQRGTSLTIQCQVDSQVTMMFWYRQQPGQSLTLIATANQGSEATYESGFVIDKFPISRPNLTFSTLTVSNMSPEDSSIYLCSVRDSSGGYTFGSGTRLTVV.